The T cell receptor (beta chain) described here comes from a study of a mutant IDH1 vaccine in newly diagnosed glioma. Study information: Patients began vaccination 4-6 weeks after radiotherapy alone, or with temozolomide cycles. The treated population exhibited a male proportion of roughly 62%, a female proportion of 37.5%, and a mean age of about 40 years.

The time point: week 23, last vaccination. Each dose delivered 300 ug of mutant IDH1 20-mer peptide subcutaneously with imiquimod. Generated by immunoSEQ multiplex PCR, the TCRdb table keeps only in-frame clones and is missing some. The sample shows roughly 43,000 clones, approximately 84% of them seen only once. Note on this clone: The target antigen is unknown.

Study-wide findings and caveats: It seemed that pseudoprogression was not linked to changes in the top peripheral T cell clonotypes.

The CDR3 spans 15 residues. With 3 bases removed from V and 2 bases from J, the gap between germline ends came to 12 bases. CDR1 is SGDLS and CDR2 is YYNGEE in the germline V gene. The genes are TRBV9 and TRBJ2-1; D is perhaps TRBD2 (5 bases). The source material was PBMCs, sampled from a glioma patient whose treatment included an IDH1 peptide vaccine. This TCR was sampled from a woman aged 18-29 years with glioma. Some clones in this sample may be carry-over from other donors' samples. Here the CDR3 reads CASSATADPYNEQFF. The DNA for the CDR3 is TGTGCCAGCAGCGCCACAGCGGACCCCTACAATGAGCAGTTCTTC.